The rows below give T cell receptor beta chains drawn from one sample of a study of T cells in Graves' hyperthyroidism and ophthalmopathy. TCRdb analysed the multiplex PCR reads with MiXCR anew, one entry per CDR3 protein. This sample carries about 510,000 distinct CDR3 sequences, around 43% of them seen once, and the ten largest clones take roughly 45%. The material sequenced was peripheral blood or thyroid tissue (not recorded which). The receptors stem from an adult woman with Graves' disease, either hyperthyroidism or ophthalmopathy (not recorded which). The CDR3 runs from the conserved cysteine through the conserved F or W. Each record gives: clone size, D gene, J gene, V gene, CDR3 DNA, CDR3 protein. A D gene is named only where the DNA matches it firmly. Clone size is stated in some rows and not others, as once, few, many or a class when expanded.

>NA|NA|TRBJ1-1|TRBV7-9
TGTGCCAGCAGCTTAGCGGCCAGGGCAGTCGGGTTCTCTGAAGCTTTCTTT
CASSLAARAVGFSEAFF
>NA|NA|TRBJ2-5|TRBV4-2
TGTGCCAGCAGCCAAGGGGAATTCGGGTGGGGGGTACGGGAGACCCAGTACTTC
CASSQGEFGWGVRETQYF
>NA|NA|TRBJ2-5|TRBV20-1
TGCAGTGCTAGCTCCGGGACCTTAATGGAGCCCCAGTACTTC
CSASSGTLMEPQYF
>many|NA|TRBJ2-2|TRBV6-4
TGTGCCAGCAGTGACTCCCTCAATTCCGGGGAGCTGTTTTTT
CASSDSLNSGELFF
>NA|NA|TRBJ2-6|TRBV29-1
TGCAGCGTCGGGCGTAGAGGCTCTGGGGCCAACGTCCTGACTTTC
CSVGRRGSGANVLTF
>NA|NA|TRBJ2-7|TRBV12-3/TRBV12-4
TGTGCCAGCAGTCCATCCAGGACAGCGCTTCTCTCCTACGAGCAGTACTTC
CASSPSRTALLSYEQYF
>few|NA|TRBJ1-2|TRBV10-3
TGTGCCATCAGCGGAAGACAAGCGAATGGCTACACCTTC
CAISGRQANGYTF
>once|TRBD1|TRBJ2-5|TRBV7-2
TGTGCCAGCAGCCGGGACAGGGGAAGCAATCAGCCCCAGTACTTC
CASSRDRGSNQPQYF
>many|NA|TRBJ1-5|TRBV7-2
TGTGCCAGCAGCTCTTGGCCGGGTCAGCCCCAGCATTTT
CASSSWPGQPQHF
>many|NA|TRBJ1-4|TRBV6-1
TGTGCCAGCAGTCCCCGAGGGGATGAAAAACTGTTTTTT
CASSPRGDEKLFF
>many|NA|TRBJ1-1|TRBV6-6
TGTGCCAGCAGTTACTCGAGGAGGGGGAGGTTCGGAAGCACTGAAGCTTTCTTT
CASSYSRRGRFGSTEAFF
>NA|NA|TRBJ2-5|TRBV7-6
TGTGCCAGCAACCGGGCAACAGGAGAGACCCAGTACTTC
CASNRATGETQYF
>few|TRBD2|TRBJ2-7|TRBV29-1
TGCAGCGTTGGGCGGGAGTACTCCTACGAGCAGTACTTC
CSVGREYSYEQYF
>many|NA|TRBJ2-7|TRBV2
TGTGCCGACCGGGACCTCGTTTACGAGCAGTACTTC
CADRDLVYEQYF
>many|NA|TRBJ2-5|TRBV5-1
TGCGCCAGCAGCTTGGGTTCCGGGGATCAAGAGACCCAGTACTTC
CASSLGSGDQETQYF
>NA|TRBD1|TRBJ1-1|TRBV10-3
TGTGCCATCAGGCAGGGACAGGGGAGAACTGAAGCTTTCTTT
CAIRQGQGRTEAFF
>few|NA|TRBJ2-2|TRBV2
TGTGCCAGCACCCTTACAACCGATAGCGGGGAGCTGTTTTTT
CASTLTTDSGELFF
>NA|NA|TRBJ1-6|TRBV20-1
TGCAGTGCTAGAGAACAGCAAACCTATAATTCACCCCTCCACTTT
CSAREQQTYNSPLHF
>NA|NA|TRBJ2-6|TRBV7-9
TGTGCCAGCACCAAAAGCGGTAATCTTGGCGCCAACGTCCTGACTTTC
CASTKSGNLGANVLTF
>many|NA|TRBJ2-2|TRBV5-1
TGCGCCAGCAGCCGAAGTCCGAATACGAACACCGGGGAGCTGTTTTTT
CASSRSPNTNTGELFF
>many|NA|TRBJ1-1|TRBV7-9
TGTGCCAGCAGCTTTGGAGGTACCGAGAACACTGAAGCTTTCTTT
CASSFGGTENTEAFF
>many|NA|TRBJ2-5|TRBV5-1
TGCGCCAGCCGGAAGGCCGAGACCCAGTACTTC
CASRKAETQYF
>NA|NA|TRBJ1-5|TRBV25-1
TGTGCCAGCAGCGCGGACATGGGGGCTGGCAATCAGCCCCAGCATTTT
CASSADMGAGNQPQHF